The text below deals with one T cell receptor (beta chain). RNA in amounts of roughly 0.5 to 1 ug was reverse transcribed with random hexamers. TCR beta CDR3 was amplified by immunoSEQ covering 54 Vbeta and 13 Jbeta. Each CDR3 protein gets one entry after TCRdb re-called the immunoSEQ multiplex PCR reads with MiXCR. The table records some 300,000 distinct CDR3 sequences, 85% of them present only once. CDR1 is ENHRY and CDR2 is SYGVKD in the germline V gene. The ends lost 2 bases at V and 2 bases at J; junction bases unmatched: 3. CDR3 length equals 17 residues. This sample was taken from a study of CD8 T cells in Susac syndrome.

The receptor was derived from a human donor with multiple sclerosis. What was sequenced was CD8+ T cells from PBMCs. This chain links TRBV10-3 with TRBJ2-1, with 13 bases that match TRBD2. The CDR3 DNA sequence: TGTGCCATCAGTGAGGGGACTAGCGGGAACCCCTACAATGAGCAGTTCTTC. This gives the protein CAISEGTSGNPYNEQFF.